This TCR beta chain comes out of a study of T cells expressing NK-cell markers. 5'RACE template switching with UMIs produced the TCR beta cDNA. Reanalyzing the 5' RACE reads, TCRdb keeps one entry per CDR3 protein, without DNA. This sample's table has around 470,000 distinct CDR3 sequences. About this clonotype: The antigen remains unidentified.

General study findings and limits: A few donors' CD3+CD56-NKG2C+ cells were dominated by the same clonotypes.

CDR1 and CDR2 from the germline V gene are LNHDA and SQIVND (reference sequence). This CDR3 comprises 15 residues. The chain uses TRBV19 and TRBJ1-1; TCRdb indicates TRBD1, and absent DNA this call remains unverified. What was sequenced was blood T cells: a sorted CD56 or NKG2C T cell subset, CD4+ or CD8+ T cells, or bulk PBMC T cells (not recorded which). The sequence derives from a woman aged 50 to 60 in good health. The CDR3 loop is CATLGQRGPNTEAFF.